This TCR beta chain was documented in a study of cytomegalovirus exposure and HLA in healthy donors. The PCR ran on 60 Vbeta and 13 Jbeta primers. Using immunoSEQ multiplex PCR, the repertoire was profiled, and TCRdb retains in-frame clones only, with some absent. The sample carries about 88,000 clones, 85% to 90% recorded once. As to this clone: Its antigen is still unknown.

General study findings and limits: For most TCR sequences rarity was the rule, although some public TCRs occurred in many donors. It was reported that TCR beta sequences correctly inferred the HLA-A and HLA-B alleles for most subjects. Cytomegalovirus status was reportedly diagnosed by the classifier with high sensitivity and specificity. Being productive about 87% or about 30% of the time was typical of most TCR beta V segments in an earlier analysis.

The V gene's germline CDR1 is SGHRS and CDR2 YFSETQ. The CDR3 covers 14 residues. Deletions cut 4 bases from V and 4 bases from J, with 14 bases between. The chain links TRBV5-1 to TRBJ1-1; weak D call: TRBD1 (5 bases). This receptor was identified in a man between 18 and 29 years old in good health and CMV-seronegative. The specimen was PBMCs. DNA for the CDR3: TGCGCCAGCAGCGGGGCAACATCGGTCACTGAAGCTTTCTTT. Its protein product is CASSGATSVTEAFF.